This is a list of T cell receptor beta chains from one sample in a study of identical twins. TCRdb independently ran MiXCR on the 5' RACE reads; one entry per CDR3 protein. Altogether 200,000 to 250,000 distinct CDR3 sequences are present, over 12% being singletons, with the ten largest covering about 9%. Sequencing was done on a sample of memory (CD45RO+) T cells sorted from blood. These receptors were collected from a young woman in good health. The CDR3 runs from the conserved cysteine through the conserved F or W. A D gene is named only where the DNA matches it firmly. Size tells how often a clone was seen (once, few, many) or the class of an expanded clone, and some rows leave it out.

V gene,clone size,J gene,D gene,CDR3 protein,CDR3 DNA
TRBV12-3/TRBV12-4,NA,TRBJ2-3,TRBD2,CASSLSGTSGATQYF,TGTGCCAGCAGTTTAAGTGGGACTAGCGGGGCTACGCAGTATTTT
TRBV5-1,NA,TRBJ2-5,NA,CASSWGFGKGQETQYF,TGCGCCAGCAGCTGGGGGTTCGGGAAGGGCCAAGAGACCCAGTACTTC
TRBV7-2,NA,TRBJ2-7,TRBD2,CASSPSGGDFYEQYF,TGTGCCAGCAGCCCTAGCGGGGGAGACTTCTACGAGCAGTACTTC
TRBV7-2,many,TRBJ2-3,NA,CASSLDLGPQYF,TGTGCCAGCAGCTTAGATCTCGGCCCGCAGTATTTT
TRBV10-1,many,TRBJ2-1,TRBD2,CASSESASGGNEQFF,TGCGCCAGCAGTGAGTCGGCTAGCGGGGGTAATGAGCAGTTCTTC
TRBV7-2,few,TRBJ1-1,TRBD1,CASSEDRVWTEAFF,TGTGCCAGCAGCGAGGACAGGGTGTGGACTGAAGCTTTCTTT
TRBV20-1,few,TRBJ2-7,NA,CSARHGGATYEQYF,TGCAGTGCTAGGCACGGCGGGGCCACCTACGAGCAGTACTTC
TRBV5-5,few,TRBJ1-4,NA,CASSLGGIEKLFF,TGTGCCAGCAGCTTAGGAGGGATTGAAAAACTGTTTTTT
TRBV7-6,few,TRBJ1-1,NA,CASSLGQQGATEAFF,TGTGCCAGCAGCTTAGGCCAGCAAGGGGCCACTGAAGCTTTCTTT
TRBV12-3/TRBV12-4,NA,TRBJ1-2,NA,CASSGKGLRRDGYTF,TGTGCCAGCAGTGGGAAGGGGCTCCGAAGGGATGGCTACACCTTC
TRBV6-5,NA,TRBJ2-1,NA,CASSYREGSSEQFF,TGTGCCAGCAGTTACAGGGAAGGGTCTAGTGAGCAGTTCTTC
TRBV12-3/TRBV12-4,few,TRBJ2-3,NA,CASRPPPGHGTQYF,TGTGCCAGCAGACCTCCTCCGGGGCACGGGACGCAGTATTTT
TRBV29-1,NA,TRBJ2-5,NA,CSVEDPNRDQETQYF,TGCAGCGTTGAAGATCCTAACAGGGACCAAGAGACCCAGTACTTC
TRBV9,NA,TRBJ2-1,TRBD2,CASSLGLAGGRGEQFF,TGTGCCAGCAGCCTAGGACTAGCGGGAGGGCGCGGTGAGCAGTTCTTC
TRBV10-3,NA,TRBJ2-1,TRBD2,CAISAQIGTSNEQFF,TGTGCCATCAGTGCCCAGATTGGGACTAGCAATGAGCAGTTCTTC
TRBV20-1,many,TRBJ1-1,NA,CSARGERETEAFF,TGCAGTGCTAGAGGTGAAAGGGAAACTGAAGCTTTCTTT
TRBV7-6,NA,TRBJ2-7,TRBD2,CASSRAIPGTSHEQYF,TGTGCCAGCAGCCGCGCCATTCCTGGGACTAGCCACGAGCAGTACTTC
TRBV6-5,NA,TRBJ2-7,NA,CASSYSEPGSYEQYF,TGTGCCAGCAGTTACTCCGAGCCAGGGTCCTACGAGCAGTACTTC
TRBV11-3,NA,TRBJ1-1,TRBD1,CASRQGLGNTEAFF,TGTGCCAGCAGACAGGGGTTGGGGAACACTGAAGCTTTCTTT
TRBV5-8,few,TRBJ1-5,NA,CASSLPPGDNGNQPQHF,TGTGCCAGCAGTTTACCGCCCGGGGATAATGGCAATCAGCCCCAGCATTTT
TRBV29-1,few,TRBJ2-5,NA,CSVTTPRETQYF,TGCAGCGTTACCACCCCACGGGAGACCCAGTACTTC
TRBV27,NA,TRBJ1-4,NA,CASSGGSHNEKLFF,TGTGCCAGCTCGGGGGGGTCCCATAATGAAAAACTGTTTTTT
TRBV12-2,NA,TRBJ2-1,NA,CASRLVLAEAYNEQFF,TGTGCAAGTCGCTTAGTACTAGCGGAGGCCTACAATGAGCAGTTCTTC
TRBV7-8,NA,TRBJ2-1,TRBD2,CASSSTRIFSGRYNEQFF,TGTGCCAGCAGCTCCACCAGAATTTTTAGCGGGAGGTACAATGAGCAGTTCTTC
TRBV12-3/TRBV12-4,few,TRBJ2-2,TRBD2,CASSLPYGRVSTGELFF,TGTGCCAGCAGCCTCCCCTACGGGAGGGTCAGCACCGGGGAGCTGTTTTTT
TRBV3-1,many,TRBJ2-5,NA,CASSQAQGQETQYF,TGTGCCAGCAGCCAAGCACAGGGCCAAGAGACCCAGTACTTC
TRBV6-5,many,TRBJ1-2,NA,CASSYSSEVRPHFYGYTF,TGTGCCAGCAGTTACTCGAGTGAAGTGAGGCCACACTTCTATGGCTACACCTTC
TRBV5-6,few,TRBJ1-1,NA,CASVVIGEEAFF,TGTGCCAGCGTGGTGATAGGGGAGGAAGCTTTCTTT
TRBV7-9,NA,TRBJ1-4,NA,CASSLSQGVVEKLFF,TGTGCCAGCAGCTTAAGCCAGGGTGTCGTTGAAAAACTGTTTTTT
TRBV19,NA,TRBJ1-1,NA,CASSVSFTEAFF,TGTGCCAGTAGCGTTTCGTTCACTGAAGCTTTCTTT
TRBV5-1,NA,TRBJ2-7,TRBD1,CASSLPGQGQEQYF,TGCGCCAGCAGCTTGCCGGGACAGGGGCAGGAGCAGTACTTC
TRBV7-2,few,TRBJ2-7,TRBD2,CASSLAGGSDSYEQYF,TGTGCCAGCAGCTTAGCTGGCGGGAGTGACTCCTACGAGCAGTACTTC
TRBV5-5,NA,TRBJ2-1,TRBD2,CASSSGLAGVWFF,TGTGCCAGCAGTTCTGGACTAGCGGGAGTCTGGTTCTTC
TRBV5-1,few,TRBJ2-5,TRBD1,CASSAGTGLQETQYF,TGCGCCAGCAGCGCAGGGACAGGGCTCCAAGAGACCCAGTACTTC
TRBV6-1,NA,TRBJ2-7,TRBD1,CASSAGTGVGEQYF,TGTGCCAGCAGTGCCGGGACAGGGGTTGGCGAGCAGTACTTC
TRBV12-3/TRBV12-4,many,TRBJ2-3,TRBD2,CASMTGTSPDTQYF,TGTGCCAGCATGACCGGGACTAGTCCAGATACGCAGTATTTT
TRBV20-1,few,TRBJ1-1,TRBD1,CSARFSTGVTEAFF,TGCAGTGCTCGTTTCTCGACAGGGGTGACTGAAGCTTTCTTT
TRBV14,few,TRBJ1-6,TRBD1,CASSQGLQGYVHF,TGTGCCAGCAGCCAAGGATTACAGGGGTACGTCCACTTT
TRBV7-9,NA,TRBJ1-1,NA,CATSRPTNEAFF,TGTGCCACTTCTCGACCGACCAATGAAGCTTTCTTT
TRBV7-2,few,TRBJ2-2,TRBD2,CASRRSSGGDRELFF,TGTGCCAGCAGACGATCTAGCGGGGGTGACCGGGAGCTGTTTTTT
TRBV30,NA,TRBJ2-1,NA,CAWSVQGGEQFF,TGTGCCTGGAGTGTACAGGGAGGAGAGCAGTTCTTC